The 21 T cell receptor beta chains presented below share a single source sample, sequenced in a study of blood T cell repertoires in COVID-19. Generated by immunoSEQ multiplex PCR, the TCRdb table keeps only in-frame clones and is missing some. The top ten hold 15% to 20% of the sample, which has approximately 200,000 clones, approximately 87% seen once. The sequenced material came from peripheral blood. All receptors come from a person aged 70 to 85 with COVID-19, enrolled during active disease.

V usage is TRBV19 and J usage is TRBJ1-2, with a weak D call TRBD1 (5 bases). Germline CDR1 is LNHDA and CDR2 is SQIVND (reference sequence). V was trimmed by 4 bases and J by 4 bases, leaving 16 bases between them. This CDR3 comprises 15 residues. In nucleotides, the CDR3 is TGTGCCAGTAGTACCTCGGACATTCGCAGCTATGGCTACACCTTC. Protein: CASSTSDIRSYGYTF. Full variable domain (missing parts from reference TRBV19 and TRBJ1-2): DGGITQSPKYLFRKEGQNVTLSCEQNLNHDAMYWYRQDPGQGLRLIYYSQIVNDFQKGDIAEGYSVSREKKESFPLTVTSAQKNPTAFYLCASSTSDIRSYGYTFGSGTRLTVV.

The rearrangement joins TRBV5-1 to TRBJ2-2; 7 nucleotides match TRBD2. Germline-derived CDR1 and CDR2 are SGHRS and YFSETQ. V gave up 3 bases and J gave up 7 bases; unmatched junction bases: 9. This CDR3 contains 15 residues. CDR3 coding DNA: TGCGCCAGCAGCTCGCGCGGCAGCGGGGTCGGGGAGCTGTTTTTT. Protein: CASSSRGSGVGELFF.

The chain recombines TRBV19 with TRBJ2-7; TRBD2 matches 7 bases. Looked up from germline, CDR1 is LNHDA and CDR2 is SQIVND (reference sequence). The V and J ends lost 6 bases and 4 bases, in that order; junction bases with no gene match: 9. This CDR3 has 14 amino acids. CDR3 bases: TGTGCCAGTAGGGCTCGAGGACTAGGATACGAGCAGTACTTC. This encodes CASRARGLGYEQYF.

This rearrangement joins TRBV2 to TRBJ2-1, with TRBD2 identical over 13 bases. Germline assignment: CDR1 SNHLY and CDR2 FYNNEI. This CDR3 has 15 residues. V shed 2 bases, J shed 8 bases, and the junction held 3 bases outside the gene matches. The CDR3 region has the DNA TGTGCCAGCAGTGAAAGACTAGCGGGGGGCGATGAGCAGTTCTTC. This gives the protein CASSERLAGGDEQFF.

V and J are TRBV27 and TRBJ2-2, with D maybe TRBD1 (6 bases). Trimming removed 5 bases at V and 4 bases at J, with 17 bases between. The V gene's germline CDR1 is MNHEY and CDR2 SMNVEV (reference sequence). The CDR3 length is 16 residues. In DNA form, the CDR3 reads TGTGCCAGCAGTCAATACTCGGGACAAAGCACCGGGGAGCTGTTTTTT. It encodes CASSQYSGQSTGELFF.

This chain uses TRBV7-2 with TRBJ1-5; D not resolved. The germline V gene has CDR1 SGHTA and CDR2 FQGNSA. The CDR3 totals 13 residues. Trimming stripped 5 bases from V and 6 bases from J, with 11 bases between. CDR3 DNA: TGTGCCAGCAGCACGGATGCGGGTCAGCCCCAGCATTTT. It encodes CASSTDAGQPQHF.

The chain uses TRBV5-1 and TRBJ1-3; D is possibly TRBD1 (5 bases). The ends were cut back, 1 base at V and 3 bases at J, with 14 bases in the middle. From germline, CDR1 is SGHRS and CDR2 YFSETQ. CDR3 length equals 16 residues. CDR3 protein: CASSLSWGGIGNTIYF. In nucleotides, the CDR3 is TGCGCCAGCAGCTTGTCTTGGGGCGGAATTGGAAACACCATATATTTT.

The chain has TRBV7-2 and TRBJ2-1, with 10 nucleotides matching TRBD2. Germline values: CDR1 SGHTA, CDR2 FQGNSA. The CDR3 totals 15 residues. The trim removed 1 base at V and 7 bases at J, leaving 4 bases unmatched. DNA for the CDR3: TGTGCCAGCAGCTTAGGGCCAGCGGGGGGGAATGAGCAGTTCTTC. Translated, it gives CASSLGPAGGNEQFF.

The chain uses TRBV28 and TRBJ1-5; a possible D gene is TRBD1 (5 bases). V lost 9 bases and J lost 5, with 11 bases in between. The germline CDR1 and CDR2 sequences are MDHEN and SYDVKM. The CDR3 has 12 residues. CDR3 in DNA: TGTGCCAGTAAAGAAGGGGATCAGCCCCAGCATTTT. Its translation: CASKEGDQPQHF.

V and J are TRBV9 and TRBJ2-2; 10 positions agree with TRBD2. CDR3 size: 18 residues. Germline CDR1 SGDLS, CDR2 YYNGEE. Trimming took 10 bases from V and 4 from J; bases not matched to a gene: 19. CDR3 nucleotide sequence: TGTGCCGGCCCCCTAAATGGAAGCGGGAGGGCGGGCACCGGGGAGCTGTTTTTT. It translates to CAGPLNGSGRAGTGELFF.

V usage is TRBV7-3 and J usage is TRBJ2-2, with TRBD1 identical over 7 bases. Germline CDR1 and CDR2: SGHTA and FQGTGA. With V trimmed by 5 bases and J by 4 bases, 4 bases remained unmatched. This CDR3 is built from 14 residues. The DNA for the CDR3 is TGTGCCAGCAGCCCCGGGACAGCCACCGGGGAGCTGTTTTTT. Translating it yields CASSPGTATGELFF.

The chain carries TRBV11-2 and TRBJ2-7; D is possibly TRBD2 (6 bases). Per germline, CDR1 SGHAT and CDR2 FQNNGV. The CDR3 sequence is 15 residues long. Trimming left V 1 base short and J 4 bases short, with 14 bases between. The CDR3 loop reads CASSLGTGVAYEQYF. CDR3 DNA sequence: TGTGCCAGCAGCTTAGGGACGGGAGTCGCTTACGAGCAGTACTTC.

V and J are TRBV6-2 or TRBV6-3 and TRBJ2-4, with 8 bases aligning to TRBD2. CDR1 and CDR2 (germline): MNHEY, SVGEGT. The junction had 11 bases not matched to a gene; V was cut back by 4 bases and J by 3 bases. CDR3 size: 17 residues. The CDR3 sequence is CASSSLGLAYDKNIQYF. Written as DNA, the CDR3 is TGTGCCAGCAGTTCCCTCGGACTAGCCTATGACAAAAACATTCAGTACTTC.

Only a few counts were recorded for this clone. This chain links TRBV9 with TRBJ2-5; D is perhaps TRBD1 (5 bases). The CDR3 extends over 14 amino acids. Germline assignment: CDR1 SGDLS and CDR2 YYNGEE. Deletions cut 0 bases from V and 4 bases from J, with 10 bases between. CDR3 coding DNA: TGTGCCAGCAGCGTAGATGGGGCCTCAGAGACCCAGTACTTC. This gives the protein CASSVDGASETQYF.

V is TRBV12-3 or TRBV12-4 and J is TRBJ2-7, with D hard to call. The CDR3 sequence is 13 residues long. V was pared by 2 bases and J by 7 bases, with 12 bases between. The CDR3 coding sequence is TGTGCCAGCAGTTTACGACAAGATGGAGAGCAGTACTTC. Residues: CASSLRQDGEQYF.

This sequence joins TRBV30 and TRBJ2-7; no firm D call. V lost 1 base and J lost 5, with 3 bases in between. Per the germline V gene, CDR1 is GTSNPN and CDR2 is SVGIG (reference sequence). The CDR3 is made up of 10 amino acids. The CDR3 coding sequence is TGTGCCTGGAGTGACAACGAGCAGTACTTC. As protein: CAWSDNEQYF.

There are a few counts of this clone. The V call is TRBV28, the J call TRBJ2-5; TRBD1 matches at 11 bases. CDR1 MDHEN and CDR2 SYDVKM come from the germline V gene. The length of the CDR3 is 15 residues. Losses at the gene ends were 4 bases for V and 4 bases for J; bases not matched to a gene: 5. The CDR3 region is CASSSGQGAIETQYF. CDR3 in DNA: TGTGCCAGCAGTTCTGGACAGGGGGCCATAGAGACCCAGTACTTC.

This chain joins TRBV7-2 and TRBJ1-5; 12 bases match TRBD1. This CDR3 has 14 residues. J gave up 7 bases and V 4 bases, and 2 bases lay outside the gene matches. Germline assignment: CDR1 SGHTA and CDR2 FQGNSA. The CDR3 bases are TGTGCCAGCAGCTCGGGACAGGGGGCCCAGCCCCAGCATTTT. This gives the protein CASSSGQGAQPQHF.

The CDR3 DNA follows: TGTGCCAGCAGTTCCCCCGGGGGAGGCAAGAATTCACCCCTCCACTTT. The encoded protein is CASSSPGGGKNSPLHF. The chain is built from TRBV6-2 or TRBV6-3 and TRBJ1-6; maybe TRBD1 (5 bases). Germline assignment: CDR1 MNHEY and CDR2 SVGEGT. V shed 4 bases and J shed 7 bases, with 17 bases lying between them. The CDR3 runs to 16 residues.

This clone was seen just once. The CDR3 DNA reads TGCAGCGTCTCCAGAGGAAGAATCTACGAGCAGTACTTC. Its translation: CSVSRGRIYEQYF. The rearrangement joins TRBV29-1 to TRBJ2-7; no firm D call. V was shortened by 6 bases and J by 3 bases, with 15 bases between the two germline ends. The CDR3 is 13 residues long. Germline V lookup: CDR1 SQVTM, CDR2 ANQGSEA.

V and J are TRBV6-1 and TRBJ2-7; D is ambiguous. In germline, CDR1 is MNHNS, CDR2 SASEGT. CDR3 length: 14 residues. Trimming removed 1 base from V and 6 bases from J, with 13 bases in between. The DNA for the CDR3 is TGTGCCAGCAGTGAAGTTGGGCCCCTTGGCGAGCAGTACTTC. Amino acid sequence: CASSEVGPLGEQYF.